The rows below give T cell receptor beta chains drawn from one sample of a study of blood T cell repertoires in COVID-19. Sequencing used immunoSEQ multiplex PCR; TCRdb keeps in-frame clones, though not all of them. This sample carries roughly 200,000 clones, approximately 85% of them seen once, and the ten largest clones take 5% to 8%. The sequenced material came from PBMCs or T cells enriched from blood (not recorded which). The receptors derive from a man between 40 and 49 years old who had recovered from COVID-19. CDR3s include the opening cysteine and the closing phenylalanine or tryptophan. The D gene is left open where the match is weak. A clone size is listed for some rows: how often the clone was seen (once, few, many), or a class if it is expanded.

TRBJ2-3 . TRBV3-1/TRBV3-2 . TGTGCCAGCAGCCAAGGTTCTAGCCCCGGGGCAGATACGCAGTATTTT CASSQGSSPGADTQYF
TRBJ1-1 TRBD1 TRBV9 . TGTGCCAGCAGCGTAGGGCAGGGGGACACTGAAGCTTTCTTT CASSVGQGDTEAFF
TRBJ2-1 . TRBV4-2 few TGTGCCAGCAGCCAAGATCAGGGCTCGGGCATCTATGAGCAGTTCTTC CASSQDQGSGIYEQFF
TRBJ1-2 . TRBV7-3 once TGTGCCAGCAGTCCCCTCGACCCTTTTCCAGGACAGCGTAACTATGGCTACACCTTC CASSPLDPFPGQRNYGYTF
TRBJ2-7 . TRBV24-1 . TGTGCCACCAGTGCCACAGGGAGACCCGAGCAGTACTTC CATSATGRPEQYF
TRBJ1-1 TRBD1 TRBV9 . TGTGCCAGCAGCGAGCCTACAGGGGACCTTTTGAACACTGAAGCTTTCTTT CASSEPTGDLLNTEAFF
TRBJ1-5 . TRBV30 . TGTGCCTGGAGGGGAGGGGGCAATCAGCCCCAGCATTTT CAWRGGGNQPQHF
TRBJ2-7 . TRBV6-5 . TGTGCCAGCCACACGGGGACACCCTCCTACGAGCAGTACTTC CASHTGTPSYEQYF
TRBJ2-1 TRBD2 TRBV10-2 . TGCGCCAGCAGTGGAGCGGGGGGGGTTACTGAGCAGTTCTTC CASSGAGGVTEQFF
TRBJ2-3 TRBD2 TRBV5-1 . TGCGCCAGCAGTAGAGAGCGGGGGAACACAGATACGCAGTATTTT CASSRERGNTDTQYF
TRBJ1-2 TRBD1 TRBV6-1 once TGTGCCAGCAGTGACGGGGGACAGGGTGGCTATGGCTACACCTTC CASSDGGQGGYGYTF
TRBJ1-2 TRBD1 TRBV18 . TGTGCCAGCTCACCAACAGGGGATTATGGCTACACCTTC CASSPTGDYGYTF
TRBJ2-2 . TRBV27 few TGTGCCAGCAGTTTATTACAGGTGAACACCGGGGAGCTGTTTTTT CASSLLQVNTGELFF
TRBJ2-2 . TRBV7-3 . TGTGCCAGCAGACGTAGTAACACCGGGGAGCTGTTTTTT CASRRSNTGELFF
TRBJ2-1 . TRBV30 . TGTGCCTGGAGCGCCCGGGACTTTGAGCAGTTCTTC CAWSARDFEQFF
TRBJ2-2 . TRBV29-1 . TGCAGCGCCGAATTGAGGAACGGGGAGCTGTTTTTT CSAELRNGELFF
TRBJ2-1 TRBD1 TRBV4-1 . TGCGCCAGCAGCCAAGATTGGGACAGGGGATACAATGAGCAGTTCTTC CASSQDWDRGYNEQFF
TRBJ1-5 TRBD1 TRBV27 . TGTGCCAGCAGTTCCCGGGACAGGGCATTGGCCCTCAATCAGCCCCAGCATTTT CASSSRDRALALNQPQHF
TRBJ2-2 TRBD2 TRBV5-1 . TGCGCCAGCAGCTTGGGACTAGCGGGGGTTTCCGGGGAGCTGTTTTTT CASSLGLAGVSGELFF
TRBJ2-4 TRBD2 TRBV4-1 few TGCGCCAGCAGCCTACTAGCGGGGATCACAAAAAACATTCAGTACTTC CASSLLAGITKNIQYF
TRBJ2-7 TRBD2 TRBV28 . TGTGCCAGCGCGGGAGGGACCTTCTACGAGCAGTACTTC CASAGGTFYEQYF
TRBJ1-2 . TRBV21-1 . TGTGCCACCCACTACTACAGGGTTGGCTACACCTTC CATHYYRVGYTF
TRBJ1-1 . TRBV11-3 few TGTGCCAGCAGCTTAGATCTCCCCACTGAAGCTTTCTTT CASSLDLPTEAFF
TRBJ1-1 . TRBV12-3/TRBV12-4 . TGTGCCAGCAGGCGGGCCCAAAGCACTGAAGCTTTCTTT CASRRAQSTEAFF
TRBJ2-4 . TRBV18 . TGTGCCAGCTCCCGAACAATAAAGCAGGGATCCGTCATTCAGTACTTC CASSRTIKQGSVIQYF
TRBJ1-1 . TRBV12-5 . TGTGCTTCAACTCTGGGAGTCACTGAAGCTTTCTTT CASTLGVTEAFF
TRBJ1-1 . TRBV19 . TGTGCCAGTGAGTCGAACACTGAAGCTTTCTTT CASESNTEAFF